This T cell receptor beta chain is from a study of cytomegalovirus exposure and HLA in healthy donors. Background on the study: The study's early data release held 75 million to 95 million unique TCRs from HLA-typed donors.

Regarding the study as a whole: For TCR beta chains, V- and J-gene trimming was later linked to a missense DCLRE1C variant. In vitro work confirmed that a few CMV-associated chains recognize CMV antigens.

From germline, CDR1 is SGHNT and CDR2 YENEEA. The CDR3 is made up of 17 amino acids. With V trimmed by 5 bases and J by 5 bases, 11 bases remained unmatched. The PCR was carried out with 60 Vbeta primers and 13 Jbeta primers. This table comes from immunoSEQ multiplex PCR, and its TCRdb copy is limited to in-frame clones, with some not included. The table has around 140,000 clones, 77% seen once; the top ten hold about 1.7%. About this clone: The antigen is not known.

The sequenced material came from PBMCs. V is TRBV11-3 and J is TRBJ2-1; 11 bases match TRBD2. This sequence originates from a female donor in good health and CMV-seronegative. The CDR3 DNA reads TGTGCCAGCAGCCCCGTCTTGGGACTAGCGGATAACAATGAGCAGTTCTTC. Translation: CASSPVLGLADNNEQFF.